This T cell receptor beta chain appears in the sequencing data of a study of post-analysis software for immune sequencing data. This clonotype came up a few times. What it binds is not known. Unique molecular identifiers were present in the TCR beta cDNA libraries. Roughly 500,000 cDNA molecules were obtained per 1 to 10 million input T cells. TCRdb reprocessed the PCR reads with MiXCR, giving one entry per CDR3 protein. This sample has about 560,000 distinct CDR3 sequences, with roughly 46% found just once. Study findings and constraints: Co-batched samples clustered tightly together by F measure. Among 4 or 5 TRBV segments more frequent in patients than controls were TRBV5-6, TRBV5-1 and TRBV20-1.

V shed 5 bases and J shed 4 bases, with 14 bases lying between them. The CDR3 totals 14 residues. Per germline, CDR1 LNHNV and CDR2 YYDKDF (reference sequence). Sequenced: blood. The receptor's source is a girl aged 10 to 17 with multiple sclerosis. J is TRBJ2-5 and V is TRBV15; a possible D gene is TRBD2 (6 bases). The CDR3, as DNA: TGTGCCACCAGCGGAGGGACCGTCCGAGAGACCCAGTACTTC. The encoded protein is CATSGGTVRETQYF.